This T cell receptor beta chain was sequenced for a study of molecular identifiers for immune sequencing clone quantification. The CDR3 contains 12 residues. Trimming left V 6 bases short and J 4 bases short, with 9 bases between. The germline gives CDR1 SQVTM, CDR2 ANQGSEA. In this sample, this clonotype turned up many times. MiXCR, run by TCRdb on the PCR reads, gives a single entry per CDR3 protein. This table has about 630,000 distinct CDR3 sequences, 25% appearing once. The clonotype originates from a human donor in good health. Some libraries in this study had Jurkat cell RNA spiked in. The sample comprised naive CD8+ T cells from blood, with Jurkat cell RNA spiked in. Subset given: FACS-sorted CD8+CD4-CCR7+CD45RA+ naive T cells. The V and J genes are TRBV29-1 and TRBJ2-2, with D possibly TRBD2 on 6 matching bases. The CDR3 protein is CSVAGGTGELFF. CDR3 DNA sequence: TGCAGCGTAGCCGGGGGCACCGGGGAGCTGTTTTTT.